The 10 T cell receptor beta chains below come from one sample, sequenced in a study of blood T cells in healthy people across ages. It was with a sample-barcoded 5' primer and a J-beta primer mix that a second PCR of about 6 to 12 cycles was run. Each CDR3 protein gets one entry after TCRdb re-called the 5' RACE reads with MiXCR. The table has over 700,000 distinct CDR3 sequences, about 25% seen once. These data were also filed under a second study, of T cells of mothers and their children.

Sequences were obtained from blood. The source is a boy younger than 18 in good health.

The chain carries TRBV5-5 and TRBJ1-6; D call uncertain. Germline-derived CDR1 and CDR2 are SGHKS and YYEKEE (reference sequence). CDR3 length: 16 residues. V lost 4 bases and J 4 bases, leaving 15 bases between the germline ends. DNA of the CDR3: TGTGCCAGCAGCGTAGGGCCCCAGGTTTATAATTCACCCCTCCACTTT. Translated, it gives CASSVGPQVYNSPLHF.

The V and J genes are TRBV20-1 and TRBJ2-5, with a tentative D call TRBD1 (6 bases). The V gene's germline CDR1 is DFQATT and CDR2 SNEGSKA (reference sequence). The CDR3 loop spans 15 amino acids. V was shortened by 0 bases and J by 5 bases, with 16 bases between the two germline ends. CDR3 loop: CSARDPRGPGETQYF. In DNA, the CDR3 is TGCAGTGCTAGAGATCCCAGGGGCCCCGGGGAGACCCAGTACTTC.

This clonotype has more than one count but fewer than ten. The V gene is TRBV5-1, the J gene TRBJ2-5, with D possibly matching TRBD1 (5 bases). Germline-derived CDR1 and CDR2 are SGHRS and YFSETQ. Trimming left V 5 bases short and J 0 bases short, with 17 bases between. The CDR3 covers 16 residues. CDR3 DNA sequence: TGCGCCAGCAGGGCCGGGCAGGGATTGTACCAAGAGACCCAGTACTTC. It translates to CASRAGQGLYQETQYF.

This clonotype was observed a few times. The J gene is TRBJ2-5, the V gene TRBV1; the D segment call TRBD2 is taken from the table without a DNA check. TRBV1 is a documented pseudogene. CDR3 size: 17 residues. The CDR3 DNA reads as TGCACCAGCAGCTTCCGGACTAGCGGGGGAAACCAAGAGACCCAGTACTTC. Translating gives CTSSFRTSGGNQETQYF.

This clonotype was seen more than once but under ten times. This chain uses TRBV20-1 with TRBJ2-3; D may be TRBD1 (5 bases). This CDR3 is built from 16 residues. The germline V gene encodes CDR1 DFQATT and CDR2 SNEGSKA (reference sequence). V shed 1 base and J shed 4 bases, with 18 bases lying between them. The CDR3 region is CSARAVQGVKSDTQYF. Here the CDR3 DNA reads TGCAGTGCTAGAGCAGTTCAAGGGGTAAAATCAGATACGCAGTATTTT.

The sample holds a few counts of this clonotype. The chain employs TRBV12-3 or TRBV12-4 and TRBJ2-1; no firm D call. The DNA end is more similar to TRBJ2-5, so the J call may be wrong. The CDR3 consists of 11 residues. The CDR3 here is CASSFSGTQYF. CDR3 DNA: TGTGCCAGCAGTTTCTCAGGGACCCAGTACTTC.

In its sample, this clonotype was seen a few times. This chain uses TRBV4-1 with TRBJ2-1; maybe TRBD1 (7 bases). The V and J ends lost 5 bases and 2 bases respectively, with 16 bases between them. CDR3 length: 16 amino acids. Germline assignment: CDR1 MGHRA and CDR2 YSYEKL. For the CDR3, the DNA is TGCGCCAGCAGCTCAAGGACAGGACTAACCTACAATGAGCAGTTCTTC. Translated, it gives CASSSRTGLTYNEQFF.

A few counts support this clonotype. This chain uses TRBV6-6 with TRBJ1-1; D is uncertain. Germline V gene sequence: CDR1 MNHNY, CDR2 SVGAGI (reference sequence). The CDR3 is 13 amino acids. V lost 5 bases and J 1 base, leaving 8 bases between the germline ends. The CDR3 DNA reads as TGTGCCAGCAGTGGACGGTGGAACACTGAAGCTTTCTTT. Translated, it gives CASSGRWNTEAFF.

V is TRBV5-1 and J is TRBJ1-1; possible D gene TRBD1, 6 bases. Per germline, CDR1 SGHRS and CDR2 YFSETQ. Trimming shortened V by 3 bases and J by 0 bases, and 9 bases separated the two germline ends. There are 14 residues in the CDR3. The CDR3, as DNA: TGCGCCAGCAGCTCACAGGGTCTGAACACTGAAGCTTTCTTT. As protein: CASSSQGLNTEAFF.

On this clonotype: The CDR3 does not end in the conserved phenylalanine or tryptophan, so this is likely a read error. The DNA is left out, because the CDR3 cannot be placed on it with certainty; the CDR3 is given as TCRdb lists it. The chain links TRBV28 to TRBJ2-1; the table assigns TRBD2, which was not confirmed against the DNA. With termini counted, the CDR3 has 14 amino acids. Germline V gives CDR1 MDHEN, CDR2 SYDVKM. This CDR3 reads CASSLGSVSGLAFD.